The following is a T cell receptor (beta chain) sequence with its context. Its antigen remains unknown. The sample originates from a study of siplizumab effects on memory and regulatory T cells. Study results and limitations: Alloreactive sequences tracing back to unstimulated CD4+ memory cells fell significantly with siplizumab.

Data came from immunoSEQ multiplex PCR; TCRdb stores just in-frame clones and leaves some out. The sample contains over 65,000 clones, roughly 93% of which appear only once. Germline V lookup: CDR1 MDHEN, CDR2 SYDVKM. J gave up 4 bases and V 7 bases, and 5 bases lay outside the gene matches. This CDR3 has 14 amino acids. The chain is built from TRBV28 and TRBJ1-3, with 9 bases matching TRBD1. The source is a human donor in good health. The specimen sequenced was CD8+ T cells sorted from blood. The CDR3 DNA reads TGTGCCAGCACTGAACAGGGGGCAGGAAACACCATATATTTT. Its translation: CASTEQGAGNTIYF.